The entry that follows covers one TCR beta chain sequence. The same CDR3 also results from other DNA sequences found in this sample. The study ran its PCR with 60 Vbeta and 13 Jbeta primers. The method was immunoSEQ multiplex PCR; TCRdb's version includes in-frame clones alone and lacks a portion of them. The table has 200,000 or so clones, 65% to 85% seen once. Germline V gives CDR1 SGHRS, CDR2 YFSETQ. The length of the CDR3 is 16 residues. Trimming took 8 bases from V and 1 from J; bases not matched to a gene: 15. The sample is drawn from a study of cytomegalovirus exposure and HLA in healthy donors. About the research overall: An earlier analysis identified more than 95 million unique TCR beta sequences in about 179 million T cells.

The chain recombines TRBV5-1 with TRBJ2-7; 7 nucleotides agree with TRBD1. Sequenced: PBMCs. The clonotype was recovered from a man aged 25 to 40 in good health and CMV-seronegative. CDR3 sequence: CASSNPTGRESYEQYF. DNA of the CDR3: TGCGCCAGTAGCAATCCGACAGGGCGAGAGTCCTACGAGCAGTACTTC. Complete variable domain (other parts from reference TRBV5-1 and TRBJ2-7): KAGVTQTPRYLIKTRGQQVTLSCSPISGHRSVSWYQQTPGQGLQFLFEYFSETQRNKGNFPGRFSGRQFSNSRSEMNVSTLELGDSALYLCASSNPTGRESYEQYFGPGTRLTVT.